These 27 T cell receptor beta chains came from one sample sequenced in a study of tumor-infiltrating lymphocytes in oesophageal squamous cell carcinoma. Using its own MiXCR run on the PCR reads, TCRdb lists one record per CDR3 protein. The top ten hold approximately 19% of the sample, which has 20,000 to 25,000 distinct CDR3 sequences, over 30% seen once. Sequences were obtained from esophageal tumor tissue. These receptors originate from a female donor with esophageal squamous cell carcinoma.

Turning to this clonotype: The missing conserved phenylalanine or tryptophan at the end of this CDR3 makes a read error likely. The DNA is omitted, as the CDR3 cannot be located on it reliably, and the CDR3 follows TCRdb's listing. The chain uses TRBV7-9 and TRBJ2-5. The CDR3 numbers 15 amino acids, ends counted. Germline CDR1 SEHNR, CDR2 FQNEAQ (reference sequence). The CDR3 spells CASSLNGFDGYTFGS.

Many counts were recorded for this clonotype. The chain couples TRBV10-2 to TRBJ2-1; D gene unclear. Trimming removed 4 bases at V and 4 bases at J, with 23 bases between. CDR3 size: 18 residues. In germline, CDR1 is WSHSY, CDR2 SAAADI. Here the CDR3 reads CASSGDLREGQNYNEQFF. DNA of the CDR3: TGCGCCAGCAGTGGGGATTTAAGGGAAGGCCAAAATTACAATGAGCAGTTCTTC.

A word on this clonotype: Likely a read error: the CDR3 ends without its conserved phenylalanine or tryptophan. The limits of the CDR3 on the DNA are not certain, so only TCRdb's listed CDR3 is given. CDR3 region: CASSSGTSGDNEQYFGP. J is TRBJ2-3 and V is TRBV12-3 or TRBV12-4; the D call of TRBD2 is as the table states it, not checked on the DNA. The CDR3 has 17 residues if both end residues are counted.

This clonotype was seen only a few times. This chain joins TRBV19 and TRBJ2-7; maybe TRBD2 (6 bases). V lost 8 bases and J 0 bases, leaving 17 bases between the germline ends. Germline-derived CDR1 and CDR2 are LNHDA and SQIVND (reference sequence). This CDR3 has 15 residues. CDR3: CASRPGLQSSYEQYF. Here the CDR3 DNA reads TGTGCCAGTCGCCCGGGACTCCAGAGCTCCTACGAGCAGTACTTC.

The V call is TRBV11-3, the J call TRBJ2-1; 13 nucleotides align to TRBD2. The end of the DNA aligns better with TRBJ2-5, so the J call may be wrong. Germline V gene lookup returns CDR1 SGHNT and CDR2 YENEEA. The CDR3 consists of 19 residues. CDR3 nucleotide sequence: TGTGCCAGCAGCTCGTTGACTAGCGGGAGGAGGCCAAGGTTGGAGACCCAGTACTTC. This sequence encodes CASSSLTSGRRPRLETQYF.

In this sample, this clonotype turned up a few times. V gene TRBV20-1 combines with J gene TRBJ2-6; D is undetermined. The germline V gene encodes CDR1 DFQATT and CDR2 SNEGSKA (reference sequence). The CDR3 is 14 amino acids. The CDR3 DNA follows: TGCTCAGCTTATTATCGCTCTGGGGCCAACGTCCTGACTTTC. The encoded protein is CSAYYRSGANVLTF.

This clonotype was seen at least ten times. The chain joins TRBV28 to TRBJ2-3; D is undetermined. The CDR3 runs to 15 residues. CDR1 and CDR2 (germline): MDHEN, SYDVKM. The germline V and J ends were trimmed by 4 bases and 4 bases, with 15 bases remaining between them. The CDR3 protein is CASSWPPGGADTQYF. DNA for the CDR3: TGTGCCAGCAGTTGGCCCCCCGGTGGGGCAGATACGCAGTATTTT.

This clonotype has ten or more counts. A much larger clone differs from this one at a single base, so this may be a read error. The rearrangement links TRBV6-1 to TRBJ2-5, with 8 nucleotides matching TRBD2. J gave up 11 bases and V 5 bases, and 16 bases lay outside the gene matches. The CDR3 runs to 15 residues. Germline CDR1 reads MNHNS; CDR2 reads SASEGT. In DNA form, the CDR3 reads TGTGCCAGCAGTCCTCACTCAGCGGGAGATGGTGAGCAGTACTTC. This encodes CASSPHSAGDGEQYF.

Worth noting for this clonotype: The junction departs from the called germline gene at one end, perhaps through a read error. The rearrangement joins TRBV7-8 to TRBJ2-5; 12 bases are shared with TRBD2. This CDR3 spans 17 amino acids. Germline CDR1 and CDR2: SGHVS and FQNEAQ. The CDR3 protein is CASSRLAGATNTGELYF. For the CDR3, the DNA is TGTGCCAGCAGCCGACTAGCGGGGGCGACAAACACCGGGGAGCTGTATTTT.

This clonotype came up a few times. The CDR3 here is CASSLGVGETQYF. As DNA, the CDR3 is TGTGCCAGCAGCTTAGGGGTCGGAGAGACCCAGTACTTC. The rearrangement links TRBV7-2 to TRBJ2-6; no clear D. The J call is in doubt because the DNA end fits TRBJ2-5 better. Germline CDR1 SGHTA, CDR2 FQGNSA. The CDR3 sequence is 13 residues long.

The rearrangement links TRBV7-6 to TRBJ2-3; 7 bases match TRBD1. The CDR3 spans 14 residues. The germline V gene has CDR1 SGHVS and CDR2 FNYEAQ. The V gene end was trimmed by 6 bases and the J gene end by 4 bases; junction bases not matched to a gene: 7. The CDR3 spells CASSWDSYADTQYF. The CDR3 nucleotides read TGTGCCAGCAGTTGGGACAGTTATGCAGATACGCAGTATTTT.

In this sample, this clonotype turned up many times. The rearrangement links TRBV10-1 to TRBJ2-7; 13 bases are shared with TRBD2. CDR1 and CDR2 from the germline V gene are WNHNN and SYGVQD (reference sequence). The CDR3 spans 13 residues. The trim removed 5 bases at V and 7 bases at J, leaving 2 bases unmatched. In DNA, the CDR3 is TGCGCCAGCAGTCCGGGACTAGCGGGGGAGCAGTACTTC. This encodes CASSPGLAGEQYF.

This clonotype was counted ten times or more. The V and J genes are TRBV28 and TRBJ1-1; D remains unclear. CDR3 length: 16 amino acids. V was clipped by 6 bases and J by 0 bases, with 17 bases between them. Germline values: CDR1 MDHEN, CDR2 SYDVKM. The CDR3 here is CASSHSESHMNTEAFF. The CDR3 coding sequence is TGTGCCAGCAGCCATTCTGAGTCACATATGAACACTGAAGCTTTCTTT.

This rearrangement joins TRBV15 to TRBJ2-5; no clear D. Germline CDR1 and CDR2: LNHNV and YYDKDF (reference sequence). CDR3 length: 14 residues. V was cut by 3 bases and J by 5 bases, with 13 bases left in between. The CDR3 sequence is CATSRTPSVETQYF. In DNA, the CDR3 is TGTGCCACCAGCAGGACTCCATCGGTGGAGACCCAGTACTTC.

V and J are TRBV7-8 and TRBJ1-6; 15 nucleotides line up with TRBD2. The J call could be wrong; TRBJ2-5 is a better fit for the DNA end. In germline, CDR1 is SGHVS, CDR2 FQNEAQ. The length of the CDR3 is 18 residues. This CDR3 reads CASSLGWGLAGGQETQYF. The DNA of the CDR3 is TGTGCCAGCAGCTTAGGTTGGGGACTAGCGGGAGGCCAAGAGACCCAGTACTTC.

Many counts were recorded for this clonotype. A much larger clone is a single base away; this may be a read error. The rearrangement links TRBV7-3 to TRBJ2-7, with D possibly matching TRBD1 (7 bases). CDR1 SGHTA and CDR2 FQGTGA come from the germline V gene. The germline V and J ends were trimmed by 2 bases and 7 bases, with 15 bases remaining between them. This CDR3 region has 14 residues. The CDR3 sequence: CASSLQGGPDEQYF. CDR3 coding DNA: TGTGCCAGCAGCTTACAGGGGGGTCCCGATGAGCAGTACTTC.

The rearrangement uses TRBV27 and TRBJ2-3; 8 positions match TRBD2. The CDR3 is made up of 14 amino acids. Per germline, CDR1 MNHEY and CDR2 SMNVEV (reference sequence). V gave up 5 bases and J gave up 1 base; unmatched junction bases: 2. The CDR3 region has the DNA TGTGCCAGCAGTATAGCGGGACGCACAGATACGCAGTATTTT. It encodes CASSIAGRTDTQYF.

Note on this clonotype: Compared with germline, one end of the junction differs, possibly owing to a read error. The J gene is TRBJ2-3, the V gene TRBV19; the match to TRBD2 covers 14 bases. With the DNA end fitting TRBJ2-7 better, the J assignment may be wrong. CDR1 is LNHDA and CDR2 is SQIVND in the germline V gene (reference sequence). CDR3 length equals 16 residues. The CDR3 is CVSSGGTSGSRGEQYF. The CDR3 DNA follows: TGTGTCAGTAGTGGGGGGACTAGCGGGAGTAGGGGTGAGCAGTACTTC.

This clonotype is deemed medium-sized. The chain employs TRBV12-3 or TRBV12-4 and TRBJ2-5; TRBD2 is a possible D gene (6 bases). This CDR3 has 15 residues. Trimming cost V 7 bases and J 1 base, with 16 bases left between them. Here the CDR3 DNA reads TGTGCCAGCACCCAAGGGAGGACGGCCCAAGAGACCCAGTACTTC. This sequence encodes CASTQGRTAQETQYF.

The chain couples TRBV5-1 to TRBJ2-7; D call uncertain. Near its end, the DNA agrees better with TRBJ2-5, so the J call may be wrong. The germline V gene encodes CDR1 SGHRS and CDR2 YFSETQ. CDR3 length: 15 residues. DNA of the CDR3: TGCGCCAGCAGCTTTTCCAACCCGCTCCAAGAGACCCAGTACTTC. It codes for CASSFSNPLQETQYF.

This clonotype was seen ten or more times. The chain carries TRBV27 and TRBJ1-5, with D possibly being TRBD1 (5 bases). The CDR3 sequence is 13 residues long. Germline CDR1 and CDR2: MNHEY and SMNVEV (reference sequence). V was cut by 5 bases and J by 7 bases, with 12 bases left in between. The CDR3 DNA follows: TGTGCCAGCAGTCCAGGGTGGGAACAGCCCCAGCATTTT. Its translation is CASSPGWEQPQHF.

The J gene is TRBJ2-5, the V gene TRBV18; 10 nucleotides align to TRBD1. The better agreement between TRBJ2-7 and the DNA end casts doubt on the J call. The CDR3 length is 14 residues. Germline V CDR1 and CDR2: KGHSH, LQKENI. CDR3 DNA sequence: TGTGCCAGCTCCCGGGGACAGGGGTTCCACGAGCAGTACTTC. Its translation: CASSRGQGFHEQYF.

Ten or more counts support this clonotype. The chain carries TRBV6-1 and TRBJ1-5, with D maybe TRBD1 (6 bases). The germline gives CDR1 MNHNS, CDR2 SASEGT. The CDR3 extends over 14 amino acids. V was pared by 8 bases and J by 0 bases, with 11 bases between. In DNA form, the CDR3 reads TGTGCCAGCGCGGGGGGCTTTAGCAATCAGCCCCAGCATTTT. It encodes CASAGGFSNQPQHF.

This clonotype appeared a few times. One end of the junction fails to match germline, which may point to a read error. J is TRBJ1-2 and V is TRBV5-3; D gene uncertain. TRBV5-3 is an ORF, and what it does is uncertain. The CDR3 spans 13 residues. The CDR3 DNA follows: TGTGCCAGCAGCTTGTACAGCAACTATGGCTACACCTTC. Its translation is CASSLYSNYGYTF.

Points on this clonotype: A read error is possible here, since a much larger clone lies one base away. The chain carries TRBV4-2 and TRBJ2-5, with D perhaps matching TRBD2 (7 bases). The CDR3 is made up of 17 amino acids. The germline V gene has CDR1 LGHNA and CDR2 YNFKEQ. Trimming took off 1 base at V and 11 bases at J, with 26 bases between the two ends. CDR3 nucleotides: TGTGCCAGCAGCCAAGTAGCCCCCTCAGGGGCGGGAGTTGAGCAGTACTTC. Amino acid sequence: CASSQVAPSGAGVEQYF.

The chain employs TRBV7-2 and TRBJ1-1, with a weak D call TRBD1 (5 bases). The germline V gene encodes CDR1 SGHTA and CDR2 FQGNSA. V lost 6 bases and J lost 5, with 13 bases in between. This CDR3 is 13 amino acids long. DNA of the CDR3: TGTGCCAGCAGTCGGTGGGGGGAAACTGAAGCTTTCTTT. Protein sequence: CASSRWGETEAFF.

The chain combines TRBV4-2 with TRBJ1-2, with 8 bases identical to TRBD1. The CDR3 length is 14 residues. V lost 4 bases to trimming and J lost 4 bases; unmatched junction nucleotides: 5. Germline V gene sequence: CDR1 LGHNA, CDR2 YNFKEQ. The CDR3 protein is CASSPGGAGYGYTF. The CDR3, as DNA: TGTGCCAGCAGCCCAGGGGGCGCTGGCTATGGCTACACCTTC.